This T cell receptor beta chain derives from a study of identical twins. Whole-study results and caveats: Fewer insertions marked abundant cord blood beta clonotypes; young adult naive trended weakly, memory not at all. Out-of-frame alpha sequences common to twins exhibited an excess of low generation probability.

After template switching added a universal primer site, the resulting cDNA carried unique molecular identifiers. Using its own MiXCR run on the 5' RACE reads, TCRdb lists one record per CDR3 protein. The sample carries 550,000 to 800,000 distinct CDR3 sequences, 7.1% recorded once. This clonotype was observed many times. Its antigen is not known. The same sample was also studied in work on yellow fever vaccine responses in identical twins. That publication notes: A vaccine T cell response that seemed partly convergent and partly personalized was reported in twins.

The source material was PBMCs. The clonotype was recovered from a woman between 18 and 29 years old in good health.

This chain's CDR3 is CASSLRGEQPRDTQYF. The CDR3 DNA is TGTGCCAGCAGTTTAAGGGGCGAGCAGCCTAGAGATACGCAGTATTTT. This sequence joins TRBV27 and TRBJ2-3, with D possibly matching TRBD1 (5 bases). Germline V gene data show CDR1 as MNHEY and CDR2 as SMNVEV (reference sequence). The CDR3 totals 16 residues. Trimming pared 2 bases from V and 5 bases from J, leaving 17 bases between.